The 20 T cell receptor beta chains in this list originate from one sample, sequenced in a study of shared T cell receptors in the human thymus. The assay was immunoSEQ multiplex PCR, and TCRdb's table has in-frame clones only and misses some. The data hold around 340,000 clones, with approximately 95% observed a single time. The material sequenced was thymocytes. Receptor source: a human donor.

The DNA of the CDR3 is TGTGCCTGGGGGGTAAGCGGGAGTAGGCCAGATACGCAGTATTTT. It codes for CAWGVSGSRPDTQYF. The chain recombines TRBV30 with TRBJ2-3, with 8 bases fitting TRBD2. The germline gives CDR1 GTSNPN, CDR2 SVGIG (reference sequence). This CDR3 region has 15 residues. V gave up 5 bases and J gave up 4 bases; unmatched junction bases: 11.

V is TRBV27 and J is TRBJ2-5; D is unclear. Germline V gene lookup returns CDR1 MNHEY and CDR2 SMNVEV (reference sequence). V lost 4 bases and J 2 bases, leaving 11 bases between the germline ends. The CDR3 length is 14 residues. CDR3 region: CASSSRYPQETQYF. The CDR3 nucleotides are TGTGCCAGCAGTTCCAGATACCCACAAGAGACCCAGTACTTC.

The chain employs TRBV28 and TRBJ2-7, with D perhaps matching TRBD1 (6 bases). The germline gives CDR1 MDHEN, CDR2 SYDVKM. The CDR3 has 15 amino acids. Deletions cut 4 bases from V and 5 bases from J, with 18 bases between. The CDR3 region has the DNA TGTGCCAGCAGTTCAACAGTTACAGGGATCAACGAGCAGTACTTC. Protein product: CASSSTVTGINEQYF.

This chain links TRBV28 with TRBJ2-3, with 14 bases that match TRBD2. Per the germline V gene, CDR1 is MDHEN and CDR2 is SYDVKM. The CDR3 has 17 amino acids. J lost 0 bases, V lost 6 bases, and 5 bases had no gene match. CDR3 DNA sequence: TGTGCCAGCAGGACTAGCGGGAGGGCCGCTAGCACAGATACGCAGTATTTT. Its translation: CASRTSGRAASTDTQYF.

This chain links TRBV27 with TRBJ2-1, with D perhaps being TRBD1 or TRBD2 (5 bases each). The CDR3 is 12 residues long. The V gene's germline CDR1 is MNHEY and CDR2 SMNVEV (reference sequence). V lost 1 base to trimming and J lost 9 bases, with 7 bases between them. CDR3 sequence: CASSLFGTEQFF. The CDR3, as DNA: TGTGCCAGCAGTTTATTTGGGACTGAGCAGTTCTTC.

J is TRBJ2-5 and V is TRBV7-4, with D unclear. The CDR3 spans 14 residues. Germline-derived CDR1 and CDR2 are SGHVT and SQSDAQ. V lost 1 base, J lost 0 bases, and 6 bases lay in between. The CDR3, as DNA: TGTGCCAGCAGCTTAGGGGCCGACCAAGAGACCCAGTACTTC. Translated: CASSLGADQETQYF.

The J gene is TRBJ1-1, the V gene TRBV5-4, with 10 positions matching TRBD1. V lost 4 bases and J lost 1; bases outside the gene matches: 4. The CDR3 has 15 amino acids. Per the germline V gene, CDR1 is SGHNT and CDR2 is YYREEE (reference sequence). CDR3 nucleotides: TGTGCCAGCAGCAGCGGGGACAGGGGGAACACTGAAGCTTTCTTT. Protein: CASSSGDRGNTEAFF.

The gene calls are TRBV5-3 and TRBJ1-1; no reliable D call. TRBV5-3 is reported as an ORF; its role is uncertain. Between the trimmed V and J ends, which lost 4 bases and 4 bases, there was a span of 11 bases. The CDR3 is 13 amino acids. The CDR3 here is CARSLPRATEAFF. The CDR3 DNA reads TGTGCCAGAAGCCTGCCTAGAGCCACTGAAGCTTTCTTT.

This rearrangement joins TRBV28 to TRBJ1-2, with D uncertain. The length of the CDR3 is 13 residues. Germline V lookup: CDR1 MDHEN, CDR2 SYDVKM. The V end lost 10 bases, the J end lost 2 bases, and 14 bases lay between the germline ends. Written as DNA, the CDR3 is TGTGCCACTGGACCGAGGATCAACTATGGCTACACCTTC. It specifies CATGPRINYGYTF.

This sequence joins TRBV30 and TRBJ1-2, with 12 bases that match TRBD1. The V segment lost 0 bases and the J segment 0 bases; nucleotides outside the gene matches: 5. CDR1 GTSNPN and CDR2 SVGIG come from the germline V gene (reference sequence). The CDR3 extends over 17 amino acids. Here the CDR3 DNA reads TGTGCCTGGAGTGTACGGGACAGGGGGCCCACTAACTATGGCTACACCTTC. Translating gives CAWSVRDRGPTNYGYTF.

The V gene is TRBV28, the J gene TRBJ1-1, with a tentative D call TRBD1 (6 bases). Germline V lookup: CDR1 MDHEN, CDR2 SYDVKM. The CDR3 spans 15 residues. V was clipped by 2 bases and J by 5 bases, with 15 bases between them. The CDR3 spells CASSLRWGRRTEAFF. CDR3 sequence (DNA): TGTGCCAGCAGTTTAAGGTGGGGGCGAAGGACTGAAGCTTTCTTT.

This clone showed up just once. The chain employs TRBV4-3 and TRBJ2-5, with 8 bases matching TRBD2. Gene TRBJ2-7 matches the end of the DNA better, so the J call may be wrong. There are 17 residues in the CDR3. The V gene's germline CDR1 is LGHNA and CDR2 YSLEER. The CDR3 protein is CASSQDRKRERPYEQYF. CDR3 sequence (DNA): TGCGCCAGCAGCCAAGACCGAAAGCGGGAGCGTCCCTACGAGCAGTACTTC.

The rearrangement joins TRBV4-2 to TRBJ2-1, with D possibly being TRBD2 (6 bases). The germline gives CDR1 LGHNA, CDR2 YNFKEQ. Trimming shortened V by 3 bases and J by 6 bases, and 12 bases separated the two germline ends. This CDR3 is 14 amino acids long. The DNA for the CDR3 is TGTGCCAGCAGCCAGTCCCGGGGGATCAATGAGCAGTTCTTC. Translating gives CASSQSRGINEQFF.

This clone was recorded only once. The DNA of the CDR3 is TGTGCCAGCAGTTTAGGGCTAGCGGGAGCCAACGGGGATACGCAGTATTTT. Encoded protein: CASSLGLAGANGDTQYF. V is TRBV28 and J is TRBJ2-3; TRBD2 matches 10 bases. V was clipped by 2 bases and J by 6 bases; unmatched bases: 11. The germline gives CDR1 MDHEN, CDR2 SYDVKM. This CDR3 is built from 17 residues.

The chain joins TRBV5-6 to TRBJ2-1, with TRBD2 as a possible D gene (6 bases). Germline V CDR1 and CDR2: SGHDT, YYEEEE. Trimming removed 6 bases from V and 8 bases from J, with 15 bases in between. This CDR3 comprises 13 residues. The CDR3 bases are TGTGCCAGCAAGGCGGGACCCTTCCATGAGCAGTTCTTC. Encoded protein: CASKAGPFHEQFF.

This clone was seen only once. This rearrangement joins TRBV6-5 to TRBJ2-1, with TRBD2 identical over 12 bases. The germline CDR1 and CDR2 sequences are MNHEY and SVGAGI. The CDR3 totals 14 residues. With V trimmed by 6 bases and J by 7 bases, 4 bases remained unmatched. CDR3 loop: CASRGLAGWNEQFF. The CDR3 bases are TGTGCCAGCAGGGGACTAGCGGGTTGGAATGAGCAGTTCTTC.

V is TRBV29-1 and J is TRBJ2-1; D is undetermined. This CDR3 is built from 15 residues. In germline, CDR1 is SQVTM, CDR2 ANQGSEA. The V and J ends lost 6 bases and 0 bases respectively, with 15 bases between them. This CDR3 reads CSVRDTASSYNEQFF. The CDR3 nucleotides are TGCAGCGTCCGAGACACCGCGAGCTCCTACAATGAGCAGTTCTTC.

This sequence joins TRBV27 and TRBJ2-1, with D tentatively TRBD1 or TRBD2 (6 bases each). With 7 bases removed from V and 7 bases from J, the gap between germline ends came to 20 bases. This CDR3 is built from 15 residues. Per the germline V gene, CDR1 is MNHEY and CDR2 is SMNVEV (reference sequence). The CDR3 DNA is TGTGCCAGCACCCTGGAGTGGGGGGCGGGGAATGAGCAGTTCTTC. It codes for CASTLEWGAGNEQFF.

In this sample, this clone turned up a few times. The chain carries TRBV10-1 and TRBJ2-5, with D hard to call. The germline gives CDR1 WNHNN, CDR2 SYGVQD (reference sequence). V gave up 3 bases and J gave up 5 bases, with 4 bases separating them. The CDR3 loop spans 11 amino acids. The CDR3 DNA follows: TGCGCCAGCAGTGATGGTGAGACCCAGTACTTC. Amino acid sequence: CASSDGETQYF.

The chain uses TRBV6-5 and TRBJ2-7, with D perhaps given as TRBD1 or TRBD2 (5 bases each). Deletions cut 0 bases from V and 4 bases from J, with 16 bases between. The CDR3 loop spans 16 amino acids. Germline CDR1 is MNHEY and CDR2 is SVGAGI. DNA of the CDR3: TGTGCCAGCAGTTACTCGAGGGGACCGGCGATATACGAGCAGTACTTC. Amino acids: CASSYSRGPAIYEQYF.